The 28 T cell receptor beta chains reported below all come from one sample, sequenced in a study of cytomegalovirus exposure and HLA in healthy donors. Both 60 Vbeta primers and 13 Jbeta primers went into the PCR. Assay used: immunoSEQ multiplex PCR; TCRdb lists only in-frame clones, some missing. The sample holds over 130,000 clones, 61% seen once. Sequencing input: PBMCs. Every receptor here comes from a male donor in good health and CMV-seronegative.

V usage is TRBV10-1 and J usage is TRBJ1-2; the D is unclear. There are 13 residues in the CDR3. V dropped 1 base and J dropped 2 bases, with 5 bases sitting between them. Germline V lookup: CDR1 WNHNN, CDR2 SYGVQD (reference sequence). CDR3 bases: TGCGCCAGCAGTGAGTACAGAAACTATGGCTACACCTTC. Its translation: CASSEYRNYGYTF.

As concerns this clone: The junction departs from germline at one end; a sequencing error may be responsible. The chain uses TRBV7-7 and TRBJ2-3; 9 bases map to TRBD2. The CDR3 has 14 amino acids. Germline CDR1 SSHAT, CDR2 FNYEAQ (reference sequence). The CDR3 loop reads CASSSGLARDTQYF. The CDR3 DNA is TGTGCTAGCAGCTCTGGACTAGCGAGGGATACGCAGTATTTT.

The table lists this clone with a few counts. This chain uses TRBV5-6 with TRBJ2-1; a possible D gene is TRBD2 (5 bases). Deletions cut 0 bases from V and 12 bases from J, with 7 bases between. The CDR3 runs 11 residues. Germline V lookup: CDR1 SGHDT, CDR2 YYEEEE. This CDR3 is CASSLAGRQFF. The CDR3, as DNA: TGTGCCAGCAGCTTGGCGGGGAGGCAGTTCTTC.

V usage is TRBV11-2 and J usage is TRBJ1-1; possibly TRBD1 for D (6 bases). Trimming pared 6 bases from V and 5 bases from J, leaving 13 bases between. Germline V CDR1 and CDR2: SGHAT, FQNNGV. The CDR3 has 13 residues. The CDR3, as DNA: TGTGCCAGCAGTTTACAGGGATATACTGAAGCTTTCTTT. This sequence encodes CASSLQGYTEAFF. The full variable domain, with the rest looked up from reference TRBV11-2 and TRBJ1-1, is EAGVAQSPRYKIIEKRQSVAFWCNPISGHATLYWYQQILGQGPKLLIQFQNNGVVDDSQLPKDRFSAERLKGVDSTLKIQPAKLEDSAVYLCASSLQGYTEAFFGQGTRLTVV.

The chain couples TRBV5-4 to TRBJ2-1, with D perhaps TRBD1 (5 bases). This CDR3 has 15 amino acids. V was pared by 4 bases and J by 8 bases, with 19 bases between. The V gene's germline CDR1 is SGHNT and CDR2 YYREEE (reference sequence). This chain's CDR3 is CASSLDGHSLDEQFF. The CDR3 bases are TGTGCCAGCAGCCTGGATGGACACTCCCTGGATGAGCAGTTCTTC.

The rearrangement uses TRBV5-1 and TRBJ2-2; 7 bases align to TRBD2. The junction had 7 bases not matched to a gene; V was cut back by 6 bases and J by 5 bases. The CDR3 has 14 residues. Germline V gives CDR1 SGHRS, CDR2 YFSETQ. This chain's CDR3 is CASKLTSNTGELFF. CDR3 sequence (DNA): TGCGCCAGCAAACTGACTAGCAATACCGGGGAGCTGTTTTTT.

The chain is built from TRBV5-1 and TRBJ1-2; 7 nucleotides line up with TRBD1. CDR1 is SGHRS, CDR2 YFSETQ, per germline. V was clipped by 0 bases and J by 7 bases; unmatched bases: 9. The CDR3 is 15 amino acids. This CDR3 is CASSLEMDRSGGYTF. Written as DNA, the CDR3 is TGCGCCAGCAGCTTGGAAATGGACAGGTCTGGTGGCTACACCTTC.

This clone was counted between two and nine times. The rearrangement uses TRBV4-3 and TRBJ2-1, with TRBD2 identical over 8 bases. CDR3 length: 14 amino acids. V dropped 4 bases and J dropped 9; count of bases not matched to a gene: 8. Germline CDR1 and CDR2: LGHNA and YSLEER. The CDR3 region is CASSLLPGGSEQFF. The CDR3 bases are TGCGCCAGCAGCCTTTTGCCGGGGGGGAGTGAGCAGTTCTTC.

This clone occurred once. The chain recombines TRBV18 with TRBJ1-5; tentative D call: TRBD1 (5 bases). From germline, CDR1 is KGHSH and CDR2 LQKENI. The CDR3 is 13 residues long. V gave up 4 bases and J gave up 5 bases, with 9 bases separating them. The CDR3 loop reads CASSQGLDQPQHF. DNA for the CDR3: TGTGCCAGCTCACAGGGGTTGGATCAGCCCCAGCATTTT.

In this sample, this clone turned up a few times. The identical CDR3 is also encoded by other nucleotide sequences in the sample. V is TRBV5-6 and J is TRBJ2-5; D uncertain. Deletions cut 0 bases from V and 2 bases from J, with 8 bases between. Per the germline V gene, CDR1 is SGHDT and CDR2 is YYEEEE. The CDR3 spans 14 residues. CDR3 sequence reads: CASSLGQIQETQYF. The CDR3 DNA follows: TGTGCCAGCAGCTTGGGGCAGATACAAGAGACCCAGTACTTC.

The rearrangement links TRBV18 to TRBJ2-7; a weak D match, TRBD1 (5 bases). CDR1 is KGHSH, CDR2 LQKENI, per germline. The CDR3 sequence is 14 residues long. Deletions cut 2 bases from V and 0 bases from J, with 8 bases between. CDR3 residues: CASSPRGGSYEQYF. CDR3 nucleotide sequence: TGTGCCAGCTCACCAAGGGGCGGCTCCTACGAGCAGTACTTC.

This clone was seen more than once but under ten times. V is TRBV29-1 and J is TRBJ2-1, with 10 bases identical to TRBD1. The CDR3 extends over 14 amino acids. Germline assignment: CDR1 SQVTM and CDR2 ANQGSEA. Losses at the gene ends were 3 bases for V and 3 bases for J; bases not matched to a gene: 2. CDR3 residues: CSVDRDRGYNEQFF. For the CDR3, the DNA is TGCAGCGTTGACCGGGACAGGGGCTACAATGAGCAGTTCTTC.

This clone came up once. The chain links TRBV6-1 to TRBJ1-2, with D perhaps TRBD1 (6 bases). CDR1 MNHNS and CDR2 SASEGT come from the germline V gene. This CDR3 is built from 15 residues. V lost 5 bases to trimming and J lost 8 bases, with 21 bases between them. The CDR3 DNA is TGTGCCAGCAGTTGGGGGACATTGGCTACGGGGGGCTACACCTTC. It encodes CASSWGTLATGGYTF.

This clone is a singleton in its sample. Other DNA sequences within the sample encode an identical CDR3. V usage is TRBV7-9 and J usage is TRBJ1-5; maybe TRBD1 (5 bases). The germline V gene encodes CDR1 SEHNR and CDR2 FQNEAQ (reference sequence). The CDR3 has 15 amino acids. V lost 6 bases, J lost 0 bases, and 12 bases lay in between. CDR3 loop: CASSLGAPSNQPQHF. The CDR3 region has the DNA TGTGCCAGCAGTCTAGGGGCGCCTAGCAATCAGCCCCAGCATTTT.

In its sample, this clone was seen a few times. J is TRBJ1-3 and V is TRBV19, with 8 bases that match TRBD1. This CDR3 has 17 residues. The germline CDR1 and CDR2 sequences are LNHDA and SQIVND (reference sequence). V lost 4 bases to trimming and J lost 2 bases; unmatched junction nucleotides: 10. The CDR3 reads CASSNLPQDRAGNTIYF. As DNA, the CDR3 is TGTGCCAGTAGTAACCTCCCCCAGGACAGGGCTGGAAACACCATATATTTT.

The chain uses TRBV28 and TRBJ2-5, with 11 bases fitting TRBD1. Germline trimming cut 4 bases from V and 4 bases from J; bases unmatched to any gene: 5. The germline CDR1 and CDR2 sequences are MDHEN and SYDVKM. This CDR3 is built from 15 residues. CDR3 sequence reads: CASSSGQGALETQYF. CDR3 in DNA: TGTGCCAGCAGTTCCGGACAGGGGGCTTTAGAGACCCAGTACTTC.

The gene calls are TRBV27 and TRBJ1-6; 11 bases match TRBD1. The V gene end was trimmed by 5 bases and the J gene end by 10 bases; junction bases not matched to a gene: 13. This CDR3 has 17 amino acids. The germline CDR1 and CDR2 sequences are MNHEY and SMNVEV (reference sequence). The CDR3 bases are TGTGCCAGCAGTCTTATCGGAGGGACAGGGGGGAAATCACCCCTCCACTTT. Translating it yields CASSLIGGTGGKSPLHF.

This clone was seen a few times. The rearrangement uses TRBV6-6 and TRBJ2-7, with 8 bases matching TRBD1. The length of the CDR3 is 15 residues. V was clipped by 8 bases and J by 4 bases; unmatched bases: 13. Germline V gives CDR1 MNHNY, CDR2 SVGAGI (reference sequence). The CDR3: CASRPGQGALYEQYF. The CDR3 DNA sequence: TGTGCCAGCCGGCCCGGTCAGGGGGCTCTATACGAGCAGTACTTC.

The chain employs TRBV7-2 and TRBJ1-2; unclear D gene. Germline V gene lookup returns CDR1 SGHTA and CDR2 FQGNSA. V was shortened by 1 base and J by 4 bases, with 7 bases between the two germline ends. The CDR3 length is 13 residues. The CDR3 DNA is TGTGCCAGCAGCTTAGGAGGTACCTATGGCTACACCTTC. Residues: CASSLGGTYGYTF.

This sequence joins TRBV19 and TRBJ1-5; tentative D call: TRBD1 (6 bases). Germline V gene lookup returns CDR1 LNHDA and CDR2 SQIVND (reference sequence). This CDR3 has 14 residues. Trimming left V 4 bases short and J 2 bases short, with 9 bases between. CDR3 sequence (DNA): TGTGCCAGTAGTACCCGACAGGGCAATCAGCCCCAGCATTTT. Its protein product is CASSTRQGNQPQHF.

This clone was seen only once. The chain links TRBV7-9 to TRBJ2-5; 7 bases map to TRBD1. Germline trimming cut 7 bases from V and 2 bases from J; bases unmatched to any gene: 7. CDR3 length: 14 amino acids. Germline lookup yields CDR1 SEHNR and CDR2 FQNEAQ (reference sequence). CDR3 region: CASTSGTDQETQYF. The CDR3 coding sequence is TGTGCCAGCACCTCCGGGACAGATCAAGAGACCCAGTACTTC. The full variable domain, rest sourced from reference TRBV7-9 and TRBJ2-5, is DTGVSQNPRHKITKRGQNVTFRCDPISEHNRLYWYRQTLGQGPEFLTYFQNEAQLEKSRLLSDRFSAERPKGSFSTLEIQRTEQGDSAMYLCASTSGTDQETQYFGPGTRLLVL.

This clone occurred a few times. A read error may account for a junction end that differs from germline. The chain has TRBV6-1 and TRBJ2-3; 8 bases agree with TRBD2. This CDR3 is built from 12 residues. Germline lookup yields CDR1 MNHNS and CDR2 SASEGT. The CDR3 DNA sequence: TGTGCCAGCAGTGAGTCGGGGAGTAGCGGGGATTTT. Protein: CASSESGSSGDF.

This clone appeared a few times. The V call is TRBV23-1, the J call TRBJ1-1, with D perhaps matching TRBD1 (5 bases). TRBV23-1 has ORF status, its function being uncertain. The V end was cut by 7 bases, the J end by 4 bases, with 13 bases between. CDR3 length: 13 residues. In nucleotides, the CDR3 is TGCGCCAGCACCTCGACAGCTGGCACTGAAGCTTTCTTT. Amino acids: CASTSTAGTEAFF.

The chain uses TRBV5-1 and TRBJ1-1; the D gene is possibly TRBD1 (5 bases). Germline V lookup: CDR1 SGHRS, CDR2 YFSETQ. Trimming shortened V by 0 bases and J by 3 bases, and 12 bases separated the two germline ends. The CDR3 has 15 amino acids. As DNA, the CDR3 is TGCGCCAGCAGCTTGGCCCGGGGGAAGGACACTGAAGCTTTCTTT. The encoded protein is CASSLARGKDTEAFF.

The rearrangement links TRBV6-5 to TRBJ2-7, with a weak D call TRBD1 (5 bases). Germline assignment: CDR1 MNHEY and CDR2 SVGAGI. This CDR3 is built from 15 residues. The V end lost 4 bases, the J end lost 2 bases, and 15 bases lay between the germline ends. The CDR3 DNA reads as TGTGCCAGCAGTTCCTCACAGGTACCGACCTACGAGCAGTACTTC. This gives the protein CASSSSQVPTYEQYF.

This clone was seen once. In nucleotides, the CDR3 is TGTGCCAGCAGTCCGGACAGGGTAGAAGCTTTCTTT. It yields the protein CASSPDRVEAFF. The chain joins TRBV2 to TRBJ1-1; 8 bases are shared with TRBD1. The trim removed 5 bases at V and 8 bases at J, leaving 4 bases unmatched. Germline CDR1 SNHLY, CDR2 FYNNEI. This CDR3 has 12 amino acids.

The genes are TRBV19 and TRBJ2-5, with TRBD1 matching over 10 bases. This CDR3 spans 13 amino acids. V shed 4 bases, J shed 5 bases, and the junction held 1 base outside the gene matches. Germline V gene data show CDR1 as LNHDA and CDR2 as SQIVND (reference sequence). The DNA for the CDR3 is TGTGCCAGTAGTACGGACAGGGGGGAGACCCAGTACTTC. This sequence encodes CASSTDRGETQYF.

CDR3 loop: CASSPGQGVPNEQFF. The DNA of the CDR3 is TGTGCCAGCAGCCCCGGACAGGGTGTCCCCAATGAGCAGTTCTTC. This sequence joins TRBV5-6 and TRBJ2-1; 8 nucleotides agree with TRBD1. Germline V gene lookup returns CDR1 SGHDT and CDR2 YYEEEE. The trim removed 4 bases at V and 6 bases at J, leaving 9 bases unmatched. CDR3 size: 15 residues. The full variable domain, rest sourced from reference TRBV5-6 and TRBJ2-1, is DAGVTQSPTHLIKTRGQQVTLRCSPKSGHDTVSWYQQALGQGPQFIFQYYEEEERQRGNFPDRFSGHQFPNYSSELNVNALLLGDSALYLCASSPGQGVPNEQFFGPGTRLTVL.